The 2 T cell receptor beta chains reported below all come from one sample, sequenced in a study of blood T cells in healthy people across ages (dated by TCRdb to the mid-2010s). Library method: 5' RACE. This sample was sequenced with an Illumina HiSeq 2500. A second PCR of about 6 to 11 cycles was performed with a sample-barcoded 5' primer and a J-beta primer mix. TCRdb trimmed public reads at Q25 via fastp, called clones via MiXCR and kept in-frame beta chains. For every CDR3 protein sequence, its rows merge into one entry that carries the most common genes and DNA. This sample has 1.2 million to 1.5 million distinct CDR3 sequences in its table, and about 40% of those were observed once. Jointly, the top ten make up around 8% of the sample. Source material: blood. The receptors come from a woman aged 18-29 years in good health.

V gene TRBV28 combines with J gene TRBJ2-7; TRBD1 matches at 7 bases. The CDR3 covers 14 residues. V trimming: 3 bases; J trimming: 0 bases; junction bases outside the gene matches: 2. CDR1 is MDHEN, CDR2 SYDVKM, per germline. CDR3 coding DNA: TGTGCCAGCAGTTTTACAGGGGACTCCTACGAGCAGTACTTC. It is translated as CASSFTGDSYEQYF.

V is TRBV4-1 and J is TRBJ1-1; a possible D gene is TRBD1 (5 bases). The CDR3 loop spans 14 amino acids. CDR1 is MGHRA, CDR2 YSYEKL, per germline. V lost 6 bases and J lost 5, with 16 bases in between. CDR3 amino acids: CASRRSSGTTEAFF. CDR3 sequence (DNA): TGCGCCAGCAGACGCTCTAGCGGGACGACTGAAGCTTTCTTT.